Below, 24 T cell receptor beta chains from the same sample are listed, as sequenced in a study of blood T cell repertoires in COVID-19. Some clones are missing from TCRdb's copy, which holds only in-frame ones; the method was immunoSEQ multiplex PCR. The sample comprises a few hundred thousand clones, approximately 89% of which are singletons, and approximately 12% rests with the top ten. What was sequenced was peripheral blood. These receptors were taken from a woman in her fifties or sixties with acute or convalescent COVID-19.

This clone was seen only once. The chain employs TRBV7-2 and TRBJ2-7; D possibly corresponds to TRBD2 (6 bases). The CDR3 has 15 residues. In germline, CDR1 is SGHTA, CDR2 FQGNSA. Trimming cost V 4 bases and J 0 bases, with 13 bases left between them. The CDR3 sequence: CASSYGGDSSYEQYF. In DNA form, the CDR3 reads TGTGCCAGCAGCTACGGCGGGGATAGCTCCTACGAGCAGTACTTC.

The chain has TRBV3-1 (or the pseudogene TRBV3-2) and TRBJ1-1, with 7 bases lining up with TRBD1. This CDR3 has 11 residues. Germline V gene data show CDR1 as LGHDT and CDR2 as YNNKEL (reference sequence). J gave up 8 bases and V 4 bases, and 1 base lay outside the gene matches. Here the CDR3 DNA reads TGTGCCAGCAGCCTGGGACAGGAAGCTTTCTTT. Encoded protein: CASSLGQEAFF.

CDR3 DNA: TGCGCCAGCAGCCTCGGGGGGGTAAACACCGGGGAGCTGTTTTTT. It codes for CASSLGGVNTGELFF. The chain links TRBV5-1 to TRBJ2-2; 8 bases line up with TRBD2. Germline CDR1 is SGHRS and CDR2 is YFSETQ. The CDR3 spans 15 residues. The J segment lost 2 bases and the V segment lost 4 bases, leaving 4 bases of the junction unmatched.

J is TRBJ2-7 and V is TRBV6-2 or TRBV6-3; TRBD1 is a possible D gene (6 bases). Trimming removed 6 bases at V and 6 bases at J, with 18 bases between. This CDR3 contains 14 residues. Germline CDR1 and CDR2: MNHEY and SVGEGT. CDR3 in amino acids: CASSLTGSASEQYF. CDR3 DNA sequence: TGTGCCAGCAGCCTGACAGGATCGGCCTCCGAGCAGTACTTC.

This rearrangement joins TRBV5-4 to TRBJ2-3; the D gene is possibly TRBD2 (5 bases). From germline, CDR1 is SGHNT and CDR2 YYREEE (reference sequence). The CDR3 length is 15 residues. Trimming shortened V by 0 bases and J by 2 bases, and 10 bases separated the two germline ends. CDR3 in DNA: TGTGCCAGCAGCTTGGACCGGGATTCCACAGATACGCAGTATTTT. Its protein product is CASSLDRDSTDTQYF. Filled out from reference TRBV5-4 and TRBJ2-3, the complete variable domain reads ETGVTQSPTHLIKTRGQQVTLRCSSQSGHNTVSWYQQALGQGPQFIFQYYREEENGRGNFPPRFSGLQFPNYSSELNVNALELDDSALYLCASSLDRDSTDTQYFGPGTRLTVL.

This sequence joins TRBV7-3 and TRBJ2-3; a possible D gene is TRBD2 (5 bases). The CDR3 sequence is 13 residues long. In germline, CDR1 is SGHTA, CDR2 FQGTGA. Trimming left V 5 bases short and J 2 bases short, with 8 bases between. This chain's CDR3 is CASSRGVTDTQYF. The CDR3, as DNA: TGTGCCAGCAGCCGGGGTGTCACAGATACGCAGTATTTT. The full variable domain, in which reference TRBV7-3 and TRBJ2-3 provide the parts outside the CDR3, is GAGVSQTPSNKVTEKGKYVELRCDPISGHTALYWYRQSLGQGPEFLIYFQGTGAADDSGLPNDRFFAVRPEGSVSTLKIQRTERGDSAVYLCASSRGVTDTQYFGPGTRLTVL.

The chain combines TRBV27 with TRBJ2-7, with TRBD2 as a possible D gene (5 bases). V lost 1 base and J lost 6, with 10 bases in between. This CDR3 contains 13 residues. Germline V gene lookup returns CDR1 MNHEY and CDR2 SMNVEV (reference sequence). The CDR3 bases are TGTGCCAGCAGTTTATATCGGGGAAGCGAGCAGTACTTC. The encoded protein is CASSLYRGSEQYF.

There are a few counts of this clone. The chain recombines TRBV5-6 with TRBJ2-7; 10 nucleotides align to TRBD1. V was clipped by 4 bases and J by 0 bases; unmatched bases: 7. CDR1 and CDR2 from the germline V gene are SGHDT and YYEEEE. CDR3 length: 16 amino acids. Written as DNA, the CDR3 is TGTGCCAGCAGCGGATTGGGACAGGGGATCTCCTACGAGCAGTACTTC. Protein: CASSGLGQGISYEQYF.

The chain uses TRBV5-4 and TRBJ2-1, with 7 bases matching TRBD1. Trimming cost V 4 bases and J 8 bases; bases outside gene matches: 9. From germline, CDR1 is SGHNT and CDR2 YYREEE (reference sequence). This CDR3 comprises 14 residues. This CDR3 is CASSVPGQIYEQFF. The DNA for the CDR3 is TGTGCCAGCAGCGTCCCGGGACAGATTTATGAGCAGTTCTTC.

The rearrangement links TRBV6-2 or TRBV6-3 to TRBJ1-2, with D uncertain. Trimming shortened V by 6 bases and J by 8 bases, and 13 bases separated the two germline ends. In germline, CDR1 is MNHEY, CDR2 SVGEGT. The CDR3 is made up of 12 amino acids. CDR3 region: CASSPPPSGYTF. In DNA, the CDR3 is TGTGCCAGCAGCCCCCCCCCTTCCGGCTACACCTTC.

This clone was seen a single time. The chain combines TRBV5-5 with TRBJ2-3; 8 bases line up with TRBD1. The CDR3 is 15 amino acids. The V gene end was trimmed by 4 bases and the J gene end by 3 bases; junction bases not matched to a gene: 7. Germline loops: CDR1 SGHKS, CDR2 YYEKEE (reference sequence). The CDR3 coding sequence is TGTGCCAGCAGCGGCCAGGGGGCCGAGACAGATACGCAGTATTTT. Its translation is CASSGQGAETDTQYF.

This chain connects TRBV28 to TRBJ2-7, with D tentatively TRBD1 (5 bases). The germline V and J ends were trimmed by 3 bases and 2 bases, with 11 bases remaining between them. The CDR3 is 14 amino acids. CDR1 MDHEN and CDR2 SYDVKM come from the germline V gene. CDR3 bases: TGTGCCAGCAGTTTGGCAGGGCCTACCTACGAGCAGTACTTC. The encoded protein is CASSLAGPTYEQYF.

The chain combines TRBV6-5 with TRBJ2-1; TRBD1 matches at 7 bases. CDR3 length: 11 residues. Per germline, CDR1 MNHEY and CDR2 SVGAGI. Trimming took 5 bases from V and 12 from J; bases not matched to a gene: 4. CDR3 coding DNA: TGTGCCAGCAGTAGCACAGGGGCGCAGTTCTTC. The encoded protein is CASSSTGAQFF.

J is TRBJ1-4 and V is TRBV28, with a weak D call TRBD1 (5 bases). From germline, CDR1 is MDHEN and CDR2 SYDVKM. Trimming pared 1 base from V and 0 bases from J, leaving 12 bases between. The CDR3 is made up of 17 amino acids. As DNA, the CDR3 is TGTGCCAGCAGTTTATTAGGGACGGGGGCAACTAATGAAAAACTGTTTTTT. Translating gives CASSLLGTGATNEKLFF.

This chain uses TRBV4-2 with TRBJ1-1, with D possibly being TRBD1 (6 bases). V lost 1 base to trimming and J lost 1 base, with 22 bases between them. The CDR3 contains 19 residues. CDR1 is LGHNA, CDR2 YNFKEQ, per germline. The CDR3 coding sequence is TGTGCCAGCAGCCAAGGGCTCGGGGCAGGGGAAAGAGGGAACACTGAAGCTTTCTTT. Its protein is CASSQGLGAGERGNTEAFF.

This rearrangement joins TRBV5-4 to TRBJ2-2; possibly TRBD1 for D (6 bases). CDR1 is SGHNT and CDR2 is YYREEE in the germline V gene (reference sequence). The CDR3 extends over 14 amino acids. Trimming took off 3 bases at V and 6 bases at J, with 12 bases between the two ends. CDR3 sequence: CASSYTGSAGELFF. Here the CDR3 DNA reads TGTGCCAGCAGCTACACAGGGTCTGCCGGGGAGCTGTTTTTT.

The chain couples TRBV19 to TRBJ2-3; D possibly corresponds to TRBD1 (5 bases). CDR1 is LNHDA, CDR2 SQIVND, per germline (reference sequence). The V gene lost 9 bases and the J gene lost 2 bases, with 12 bases spanning the gap. The CDR3 totals 13 residues. The CDR3 region is CARVWGPTDTQYF. The DNA for the CDR3 is TGTGCCAGAGTCTGGGGCCCCACAGATACGCAGTATTTT.

V gene TRBV11-3 combines with J gene TRBJ2-5; D possibly corresponds to TRBD2 (7 bases). This CDR3 region has 15 residues. Between the trimmed V and J ends, which lost 1 base and 4 bases, there was a span of 13 bases. The germline V gene encodes CDR1 SGHNT and CDR2 YENEEA. The CDR3: CASSLGRGPGETQYF. Written as DNA, the CDR3 is TGTGCCAGCAGCTTAGGGCGGGGGCCGGGAGAGACCCAGTACTTC.

This chain links TRBV15 with TRBJ2-1, with 7 bases fitting TRBD2. Germline-derived CDR1 and CDR2 are LNHNV and YYDKDF (reference sequence). Trimming at V came to 1 base and at J to 3 bases, leaving 3 bases not matched to a gene. The CDR3 is made up of 15 amino acids. The CDR3: CATSRGLADYNEQFF. The CDR3 nucleotides are TGTGCCACCAGCAGAGGGCTAGCGGACTACAATGAGCAGTTCTTC.

The J gene is TRBJ2-7, the V gene TRBV28; perhaps TRBD1 as D (5 bases). Per germline, CDR1 MDHEN and CDR2 SYDVKM. V was clipped by 2 bases and J by 6 bases, with 5 bases between them. CDR3 length: 11 residues. The CDR3 region is CASSLRGEQYF. In DNA form, the CDR3 reads TGTGCCAGCAGTTTAAGGGGCGAGCAGTACTTC. The full variable domain, with the rest looked up from reference TRBV28 and TRBJ2-7, is DVKVTQSSRYLVKRTGEKVFLECVQDMDHENMFWYRQDPGLGLRLIYFSYDVKMKEKGDIPEGYSVSREKKERFSLILESASTNQTSMYLCASSLRGEQYFGPGTRLTVT.

This clone was counted once. This chain links TRBV6-5 with TRBJ2-1; 7 bases align to TRBD2. Germline assignment: CDR1 MNHEY and CDR2 SVGAGI. Trimming at V came to 8 bases and at J to 9 bases, leaving 4 bases not matched to a gene. CDR3 length equals 11 residues. This chain's CDR3 is CASSTGGEQFF. The CDR3 DNA reads TGTGCCAGCTCCACGGGGGGTGAGCAGTTCTTC.

In this sample, this clone turned up once. V is TRBV6-5 and J is TRBJ1-1, with a weak D call TRBD1 (5 bases). V was cut by 0 bases and J by 3 bases, with 8 bases left in between. Germline V gene data show CDR1 as MNHEY and CDR2 as SVGAGI. The CDR3 runs to 14 residues. CDR3 loop: CASSYSRDYTEAFF. Written as DNA, the CDR3 is TGTGCCAGCAGTTACTCCCGGGACTACACTGAAGCTTTCTTT.

V and J are TRBV11-2 and TRBJ2-2; 10 bases are shared with TRBD2. The CDR3 contains 14 residues. Germline CDR1 reads SGHAT; CDR2 reads FQNNGV. J was trimmed by 6 bases and V by 6 bases; bases with no gene match: 4. CDR3 in DNA: TGTGCCAGCAGGGAGCGGGGGGGCCCCGGGGAGCTGTTTTTT. Protein sequence: CASRERGGPGELFF.

This chain connects TRBV20-1 to TRBJ2-7; D ambiguous. V lost 3 bases and J 1 base, leaving 16 bases between the germline ends. Germline CDR1 DFQATT, CDR2 SNEGSKA (reference sequence). This CDR3 region has 15 residues. CDR3 nucleotide sequence: TGCAGTGCTAGTAATTCGATGGGCAGTTCCTACGAGCAGTACTTC. Encoded protein: CSASNSMGSSYEQYF.